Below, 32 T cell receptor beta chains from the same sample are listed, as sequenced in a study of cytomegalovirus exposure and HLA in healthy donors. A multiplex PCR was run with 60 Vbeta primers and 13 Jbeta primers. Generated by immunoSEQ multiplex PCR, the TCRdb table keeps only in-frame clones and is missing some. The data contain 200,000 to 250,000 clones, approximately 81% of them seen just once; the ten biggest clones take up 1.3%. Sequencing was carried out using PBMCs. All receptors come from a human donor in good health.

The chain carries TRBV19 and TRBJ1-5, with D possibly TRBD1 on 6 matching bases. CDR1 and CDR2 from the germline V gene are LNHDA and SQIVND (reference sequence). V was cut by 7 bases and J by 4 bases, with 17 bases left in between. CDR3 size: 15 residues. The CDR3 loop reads CASTRTALGNQPQHF. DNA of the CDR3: TGTGCCAGTACACGGACAGCACTAGGGAATCAGCCCCAGCATTTT. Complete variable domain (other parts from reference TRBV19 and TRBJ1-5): DGGITQSPKYLFRKEGQNVTLSCEQNLNHDAMYWYRQDPGQGLRLIYYSQIVNDFQKGDIAEGYSVSREKKESFPLTVTSAQKNPTAFYLCASTRTALGNQPQHFGDGTRLSIL.

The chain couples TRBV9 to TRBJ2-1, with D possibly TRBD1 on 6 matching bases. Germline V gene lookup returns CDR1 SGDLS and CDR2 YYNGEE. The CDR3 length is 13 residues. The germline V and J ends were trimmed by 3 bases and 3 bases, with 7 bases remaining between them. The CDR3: CASSGTVYNEQFF. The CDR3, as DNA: TGTGCCAGCAGCGGGACAGTCTACAATGAGCAGTTCTTC. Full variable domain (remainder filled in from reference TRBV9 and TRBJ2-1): DSGVTQTPKHLITATGQRVTLRCSPRSGDLSVYWYQQSLDQGLQFLIQYYNGEERAKGNILERFSAQQFPDLHSELNLSSLELGDSALYFCASSGTVYNEQFFGPGTRLTVL.

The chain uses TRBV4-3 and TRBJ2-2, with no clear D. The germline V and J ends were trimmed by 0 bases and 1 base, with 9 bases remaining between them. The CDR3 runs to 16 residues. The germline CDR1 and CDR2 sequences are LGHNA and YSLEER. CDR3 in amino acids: CASSQDLWLNTGELFF. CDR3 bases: TGCGCCAGCAGCCAAGATTTATGGCTGAACACCGGGGAGCTGTTTTTT.

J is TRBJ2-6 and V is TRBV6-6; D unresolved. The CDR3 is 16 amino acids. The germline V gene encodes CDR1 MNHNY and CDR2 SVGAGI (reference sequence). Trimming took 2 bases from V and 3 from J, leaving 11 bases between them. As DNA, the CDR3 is TGTGCCAGCAGTTACACCCGGTCGAGTGGGGCCAACGTCCTGACTTTC. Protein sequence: CASSYTRSSGANVLTF.

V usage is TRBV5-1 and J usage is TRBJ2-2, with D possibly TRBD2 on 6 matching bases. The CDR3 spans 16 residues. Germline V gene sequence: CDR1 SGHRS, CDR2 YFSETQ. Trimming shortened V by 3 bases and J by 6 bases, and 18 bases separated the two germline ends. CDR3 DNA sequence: TGCGCCAGCAGCTCGAGACCCGGGACTGCAGCCGGGGAGCTGTTTTTT. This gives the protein CASSSRPGTAAGELFF.

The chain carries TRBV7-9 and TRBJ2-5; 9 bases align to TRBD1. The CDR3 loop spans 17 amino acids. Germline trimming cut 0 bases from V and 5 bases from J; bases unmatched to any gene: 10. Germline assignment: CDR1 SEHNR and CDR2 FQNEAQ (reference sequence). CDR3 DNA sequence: TGTGCCAGCAGCTTAGCGCTGGGACAGGGAGCCCGGGAGACCCAGTACTTC. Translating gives CASSLALGQGARETQYF. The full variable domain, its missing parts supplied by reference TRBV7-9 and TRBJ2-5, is DTGVSQNPRHKITKRGQNVTFRCDPISEHNRLYWYRQTLGQGPEFLTYFQNEAQLEKSRLLSDRFSAERPKGSFSTLEIQRTEQGDSAMYLCASSLALGQGARETQYFGPGTRLLVL.

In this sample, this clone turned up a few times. The CDR3 region has the DNA TGTGCCAGTGCCTCGCAGGGGGCCTACGAGCAGTACTTC. It yields the protein CASASQGAYEQYF. V gene TRBV19 combines with J gene TRBJ2-7; TRBD1 matches at 7 bases. The CDR3 covers 13 residues. With V trimmed by 8 bases and J by 2 bases, 6 bases remained unmatched. In germline, CDR1 is LNHDA, CDR2 SQIVND (reference sequence).

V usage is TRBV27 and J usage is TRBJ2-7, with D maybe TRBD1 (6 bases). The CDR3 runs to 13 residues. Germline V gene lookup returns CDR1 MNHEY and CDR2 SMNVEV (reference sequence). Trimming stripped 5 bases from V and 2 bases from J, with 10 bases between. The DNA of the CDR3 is TGTGCCAGCAGTCCCGACAGGCCCTACGAGCAGTACTTC. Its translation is CASSPDRPYEQYF.

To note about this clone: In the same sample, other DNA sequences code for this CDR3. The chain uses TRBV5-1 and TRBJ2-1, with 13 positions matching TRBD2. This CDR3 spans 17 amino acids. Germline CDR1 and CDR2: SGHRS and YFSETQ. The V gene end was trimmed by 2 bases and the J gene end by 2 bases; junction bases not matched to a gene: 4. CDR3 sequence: CASSLLAGGPPYNEQFF. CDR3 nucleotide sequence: TGCGCCAGCAGCTTACTAGCGGGAGGGCCCCCCTACAATGAGCAGTTCTTC.

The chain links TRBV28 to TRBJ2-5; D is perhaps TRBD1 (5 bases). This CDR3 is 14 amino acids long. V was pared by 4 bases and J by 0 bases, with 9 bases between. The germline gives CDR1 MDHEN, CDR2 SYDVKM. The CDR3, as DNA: TGTGCCAGCAGTTGGGAAGGGGACCAAGAGACCCAGTACTTC. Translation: CASSWEGDQETQYF.

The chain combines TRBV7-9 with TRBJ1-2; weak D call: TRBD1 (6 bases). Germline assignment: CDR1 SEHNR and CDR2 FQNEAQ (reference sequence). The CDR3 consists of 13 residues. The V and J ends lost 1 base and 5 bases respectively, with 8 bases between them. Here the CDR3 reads CASSLVTGYGYTF. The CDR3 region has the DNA TGTGCCAGCAGCTTAGTAACAGGGTATGGCTACACCTTC.

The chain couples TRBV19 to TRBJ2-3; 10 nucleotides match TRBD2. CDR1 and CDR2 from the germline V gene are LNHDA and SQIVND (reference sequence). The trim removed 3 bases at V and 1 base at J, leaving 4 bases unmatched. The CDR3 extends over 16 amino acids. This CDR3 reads CASSIRSGRGTDTQYF. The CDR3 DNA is TGTGCCAGTAGTATTCGCAGCGGGAGGGGCACAGATACGCAGTATTTT.

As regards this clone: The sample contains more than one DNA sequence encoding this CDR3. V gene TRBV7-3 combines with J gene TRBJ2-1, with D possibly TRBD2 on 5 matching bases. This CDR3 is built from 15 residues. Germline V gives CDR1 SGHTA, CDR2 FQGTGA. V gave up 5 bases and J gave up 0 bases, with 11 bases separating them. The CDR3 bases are TGTGCCAGCAGCCCCAGCGGAAGCTCCTACAATGAGCAGTTCTTC. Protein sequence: CASSPSGSSYNEQFF. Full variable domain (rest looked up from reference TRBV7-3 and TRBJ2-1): GAGVSQTPSNKVTEKGKYVELRCDPISGHTALYWYRQSLGQGPEFLIYFQGTGAADDSGLPNDRFFAVRPEGSVSTLKIQRTERGDSAVYLCASSPSGSSYNEQFFGPGTRLTVL.

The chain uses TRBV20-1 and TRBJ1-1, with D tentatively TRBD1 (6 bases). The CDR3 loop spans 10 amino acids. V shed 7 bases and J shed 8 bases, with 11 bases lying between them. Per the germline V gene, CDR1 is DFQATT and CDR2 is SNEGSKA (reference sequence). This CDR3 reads CSVTRGEAFF. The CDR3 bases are TGCAGTGTCACAAGGGGGGAAGCTTTCTTT.

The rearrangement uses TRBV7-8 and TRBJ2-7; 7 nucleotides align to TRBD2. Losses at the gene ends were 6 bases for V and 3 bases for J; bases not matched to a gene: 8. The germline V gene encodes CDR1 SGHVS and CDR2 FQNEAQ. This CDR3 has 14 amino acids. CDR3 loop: CASSPTLAFYEQYF. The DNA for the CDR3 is TGTGCCAGCAGTCCTACACTAGCGTTCTACGAGCAGTACTTC.

In nucleotides, the CDR3 is TGTGCCAGCAGCTTGGACAGGGGAGCTCACGGCACAGATACGCAGTATTTT. Its protein is CASSLDRGAHGTDTQYF. The chain is built from TRBV9 and TRBJ2-3; 9 bases agree with TRBD1. The germline CDR1 and CDR2 sequences are SGDLS and YYNGEE. J was trimmed by 1 base and V by 4 bases; bases with no gene match: 10. The CDR3 loop spans 17 amino acids.

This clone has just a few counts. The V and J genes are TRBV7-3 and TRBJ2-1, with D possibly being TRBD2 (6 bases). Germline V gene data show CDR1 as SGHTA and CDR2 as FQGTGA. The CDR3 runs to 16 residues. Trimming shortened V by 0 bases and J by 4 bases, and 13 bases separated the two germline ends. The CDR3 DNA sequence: TGTGCCAGCAGCTTAACCTCGTCTAGCGAATACAATGAGCAGTTCTTC. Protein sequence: CASSLTSSSEYNEQFF.

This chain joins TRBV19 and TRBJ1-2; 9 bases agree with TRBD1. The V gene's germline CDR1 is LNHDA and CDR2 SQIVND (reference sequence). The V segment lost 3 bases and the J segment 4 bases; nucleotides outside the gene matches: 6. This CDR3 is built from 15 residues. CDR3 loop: CASSIVQGAPYGYTF. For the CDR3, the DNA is TGTGCCAGTAGTATCGTACAGGGGGCTCCCTATGGCTACACCTTC.

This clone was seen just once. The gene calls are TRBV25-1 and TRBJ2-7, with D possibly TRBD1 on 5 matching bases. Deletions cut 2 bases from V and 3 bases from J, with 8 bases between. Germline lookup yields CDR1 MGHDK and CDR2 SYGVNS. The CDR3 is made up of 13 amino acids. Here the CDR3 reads CASSEVGLYEQYF. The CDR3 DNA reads TGTGCCAGCAGTGAAGTGGGGCTCTACGAGCAGTACTTC.

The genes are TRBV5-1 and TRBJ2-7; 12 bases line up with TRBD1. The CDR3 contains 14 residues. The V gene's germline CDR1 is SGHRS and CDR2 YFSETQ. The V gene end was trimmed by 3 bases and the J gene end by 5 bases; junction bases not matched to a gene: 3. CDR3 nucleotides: TGCGCCAGCAGCTGGGGGACAGGGGGCGACGAGCAGTACTTC. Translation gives CASSWGTGGDEQYF.

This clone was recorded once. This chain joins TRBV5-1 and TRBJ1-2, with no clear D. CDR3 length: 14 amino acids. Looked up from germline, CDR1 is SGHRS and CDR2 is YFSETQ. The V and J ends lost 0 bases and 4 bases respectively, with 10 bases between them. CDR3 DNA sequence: TGCGCCAGCAGCTTGGCCATCGGGGTCTATGGCTACACCTTC. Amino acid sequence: CASSLAIGVYGYTF.

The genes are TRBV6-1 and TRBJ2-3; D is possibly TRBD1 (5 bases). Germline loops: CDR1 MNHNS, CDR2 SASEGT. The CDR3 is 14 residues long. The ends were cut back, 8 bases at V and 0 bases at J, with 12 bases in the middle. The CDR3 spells CASGRTSSTDTQYF. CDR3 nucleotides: TGTGCCAGCGGAAGGACATCTAGCACAGATACGCAGTATTTT.

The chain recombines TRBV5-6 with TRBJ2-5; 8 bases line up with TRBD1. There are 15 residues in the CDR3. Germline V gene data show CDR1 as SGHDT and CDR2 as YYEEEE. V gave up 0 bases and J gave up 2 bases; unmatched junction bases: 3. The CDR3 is CASSLVGTGQETQYF. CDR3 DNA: TGTGCCAGCAGCTTGGTCGGGACAGGTCAAGAGACCCAGTACTTC.

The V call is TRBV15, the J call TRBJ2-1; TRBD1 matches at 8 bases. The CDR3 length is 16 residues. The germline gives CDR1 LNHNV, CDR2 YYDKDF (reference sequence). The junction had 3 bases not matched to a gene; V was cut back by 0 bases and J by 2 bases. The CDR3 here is CATSRDRTGTYNEQFF. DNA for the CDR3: TGTGCCACCAGCAGAGACCGGACAGGGACCTACAATGAGCAGTTCTTC.

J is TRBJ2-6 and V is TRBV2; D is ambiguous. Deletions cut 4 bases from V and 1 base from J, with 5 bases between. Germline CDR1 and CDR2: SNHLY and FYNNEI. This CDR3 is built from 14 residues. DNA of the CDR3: TGTGCCAGCAGTGTTCTATCTGGGGCCAACGTCCTGACTTTC. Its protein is CASSVLSGANVLTF.

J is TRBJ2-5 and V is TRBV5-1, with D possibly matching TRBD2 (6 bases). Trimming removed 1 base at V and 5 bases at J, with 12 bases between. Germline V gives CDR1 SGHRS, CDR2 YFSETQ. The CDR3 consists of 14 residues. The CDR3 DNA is TGCGCCAGCAGCTTGATGCGGGGTAGGGAGACCCAGTACTTC. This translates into CASSLMRGRETQYF.

The CDR3 bases are TGTGCCAGCACCCTAGGGGGACAACTTCAGGGTACGCAGTATTTT. It is translated as CASTLGGQLQGTQYF. The chain recombines TRBV25-1 with TRBJ2-3, with D possibly matching TRBD1 (6 bases). CDR3 length equals 15 residues. The germline V and J ends were trimmed by 7 bases and 8 bases, with 22 bases remaining between them. Germline assignment: CDR1 MGHDK and CDR2 SYGVNS.

The CDR3 sequence: CASRGGGGYNEQFF. The CDR3 DNA is TGCGCCAGCAGAGGTGGGGGCGGATACAATGAGCAGTTCTTC. The chain combines TRBV10-2 with TRBJ2-1; perhaps TRBD1 as D (6 bases). V dropped 6 bases and J dropped 4 bases, with 13 bases sitting between them. The CDR3 consists of 14 residues. In germline, CDR1 is WSHSY, CDR2 SAAADI.

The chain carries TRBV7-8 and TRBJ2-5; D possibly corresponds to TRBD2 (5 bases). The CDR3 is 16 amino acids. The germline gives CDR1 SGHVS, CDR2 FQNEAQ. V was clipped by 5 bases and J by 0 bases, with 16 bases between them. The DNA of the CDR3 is TGTGCCAGCAGCCGGGTTAGTGCGGACTACCAAGAGACCCAGTACTTC. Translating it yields CASSRVSADYQETQYF.

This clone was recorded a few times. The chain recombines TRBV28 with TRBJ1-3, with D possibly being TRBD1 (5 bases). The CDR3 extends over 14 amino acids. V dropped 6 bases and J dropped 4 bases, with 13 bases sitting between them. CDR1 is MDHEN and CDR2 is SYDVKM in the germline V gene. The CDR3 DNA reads TGTGCCAGCAGCGATAGGGGTCGGGGAAACACCATATATTTT. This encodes CASSDRGRGNTIYF.

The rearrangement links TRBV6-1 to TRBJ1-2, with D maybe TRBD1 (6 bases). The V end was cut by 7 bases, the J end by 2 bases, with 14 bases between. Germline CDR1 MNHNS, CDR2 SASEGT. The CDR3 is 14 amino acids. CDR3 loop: CASTQSGGNYGYTF. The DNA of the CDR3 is TGTGCCAGCACCCAAAGTGGGGGCAACTATGGCTACACCTTC.

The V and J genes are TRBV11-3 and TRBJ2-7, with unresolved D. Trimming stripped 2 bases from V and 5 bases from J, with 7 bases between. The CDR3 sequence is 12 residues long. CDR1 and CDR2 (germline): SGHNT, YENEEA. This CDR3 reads CASSLNSHEQYF. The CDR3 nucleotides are TGTGCCAGCAGCTTAAACAGCCACGAGCAGTACTTC.